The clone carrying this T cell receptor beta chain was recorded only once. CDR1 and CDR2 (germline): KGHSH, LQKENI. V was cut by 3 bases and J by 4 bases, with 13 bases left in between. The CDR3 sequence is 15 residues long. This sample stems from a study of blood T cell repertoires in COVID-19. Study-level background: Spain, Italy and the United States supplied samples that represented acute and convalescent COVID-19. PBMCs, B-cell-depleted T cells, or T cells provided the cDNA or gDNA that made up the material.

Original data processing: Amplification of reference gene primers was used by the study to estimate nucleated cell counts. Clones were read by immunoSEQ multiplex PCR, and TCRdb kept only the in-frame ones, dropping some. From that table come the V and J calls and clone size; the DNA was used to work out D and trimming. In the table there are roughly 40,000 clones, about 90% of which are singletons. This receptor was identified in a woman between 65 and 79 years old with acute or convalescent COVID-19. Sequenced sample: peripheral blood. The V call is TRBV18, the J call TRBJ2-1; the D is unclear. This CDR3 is CASSPSATAYNEQFF. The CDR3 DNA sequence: TGTGCCAGCTCACCTTCCGCCACAGCTTACAATGAGCAGTTCTTC.